This T cell receptor (beta chain) came from a study of blood T cells in healthy people across ages. Trimming took 7 bases from V and 2 from J, leaving 10 bases between them. In germline, CDR1 is SQVTM, CDR2 ANQGSEA. The CDR3 covers 12 residues. Sample-barcoded 5' priming and a J-beta primer mix drove a second PCR of roughly 6 to 12 cycles. Every cDNA molecule bore a tag from a template-switch adaptor containing 12 random nucleotides. TCRdb re-called the 5' RACE reads with MiXCR, one entry per CDR3 protein. Of around 1,900,000 distinct CDR3 sequences listed, about two fifths are singletons. This rearrangement joins TRBV29-1 to TRBJ2-3; no firm D call. The specimen sequenced was blood. The source is a human donor in good health. CDR3 nucleotides: TGCAGCGCCGAGAAGCTCACAGATACGCAGTATTTT. It codes for CSAEKLTDTQYF.